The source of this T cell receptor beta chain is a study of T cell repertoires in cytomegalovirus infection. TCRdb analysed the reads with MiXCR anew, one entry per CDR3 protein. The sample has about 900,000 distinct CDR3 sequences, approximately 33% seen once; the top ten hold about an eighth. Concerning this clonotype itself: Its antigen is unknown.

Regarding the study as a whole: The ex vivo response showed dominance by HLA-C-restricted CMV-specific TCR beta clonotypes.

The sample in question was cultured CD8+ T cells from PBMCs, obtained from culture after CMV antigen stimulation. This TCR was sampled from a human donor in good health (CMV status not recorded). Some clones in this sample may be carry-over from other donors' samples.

This chain's CDR3 is CASSQAHRGRKETQYF. The CDR3 nucleotides are TGCGCCAGCAGCCAGGCTCACAGGGGGCGGAAAGAGACCCAGTACTTC. This chain links TRBV4-1 with TRBJ2-5, with 9 bases that match TRBD1. The germline CDR1 and CDR2 sequences are MGHRA and YSYEKL. J gave up 3 bases and V 3 bases, and 8 bases lay outside the gene matches. There are 16 residues in the CDR3.